The entry below describes one T cell receptor (beta chain). No antigen is known for it. Using its own MiXCR run on the 5' RACE reads, TCRdb lists one record per CDR3 protein. The sample includes some 1,700,000 distinct CDR3 sequences, roughly a third seen only once; the top ten take approximately 0.29%. Healthy Caucasians supplied all donations. The data originate from a study of identical twins. Regarding the study as a whole: Out-of-frame alpha sequences that twins shared showed excess low generation probability.

This receptor was identified in a newborn girl in good health. The specimen sequenced was cord blood.

As DNA, the CDR3 is TGTGCCAGCAGTCCCCTGGGACAGGGGATCTACAATGAGCAGTTCTTC. It specifies CASSPLGQGIYNEQFF. The V gene is TRBV28, the J gene TRBJ2-1; 10 bases line up with TRBD1. The CDR3 totals 16 residues. With 5 bases clipped from V and 3 bases from J, the junction kept 7 bases outside the gene matches. Germline CDR1 MDHEN, CDR2 SYDVKM.